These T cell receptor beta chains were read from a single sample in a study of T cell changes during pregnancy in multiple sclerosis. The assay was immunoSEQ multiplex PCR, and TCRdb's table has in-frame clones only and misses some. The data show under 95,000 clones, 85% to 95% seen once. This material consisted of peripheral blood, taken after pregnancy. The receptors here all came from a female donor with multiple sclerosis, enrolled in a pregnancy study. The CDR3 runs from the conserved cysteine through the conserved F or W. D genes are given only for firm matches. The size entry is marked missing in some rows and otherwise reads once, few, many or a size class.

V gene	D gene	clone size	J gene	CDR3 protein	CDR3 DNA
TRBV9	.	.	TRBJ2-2	CASSVPRKGGANTGELFF	TGTGCCAGCAGCGTGCCCCGCAAGGGGGGGGCTAACACCGGGGAGCTGTTTTTT
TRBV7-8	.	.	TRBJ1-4	CASSLGGRGEKLFF	TGTGCCAGCAGCCTCGGGGGGCGCGGTGAAAAACTGTTTTTT
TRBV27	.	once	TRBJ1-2	CASSFGDQPGYGYTF	TGTGCCAGCAGTTTCGGCGATCAACCGGGCTATGGCTACACCTTC
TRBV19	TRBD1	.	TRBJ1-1	CASSDRVEAFF	TGTGCCAGTTCCGACAGGGTTGAAGCTTTCTTT
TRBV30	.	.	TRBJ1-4	CAALPPGGTNEKLFF	TGTGCCGCCCTCCCCCCCGGGGGAACTAATGAAAAACTGTTTTTT
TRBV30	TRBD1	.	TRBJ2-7	CAWRVRTGWYEQYF	TGTGCCTGGAGGGTAAGGACAGGGTGGTACGAGCAGTACTTC
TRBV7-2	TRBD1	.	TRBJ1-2	CASDRAHYGYTF	TGTGCCAGTGACAGGGCACACTATGGCTACACCTTC
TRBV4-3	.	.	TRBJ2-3	CASSQERRGGDTQYF	TGCGCCAGCAGCCAAGAAAGGAGGGGAGGAGATACGCAGTATTTT
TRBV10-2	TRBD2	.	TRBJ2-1	CASSESSGSTNEQFF	TGCGCCAGCAGTGAATCTAGCGGGAGTACGAATGAGCAGTTCTTC
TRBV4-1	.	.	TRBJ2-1	CASSQDTISQFF	TGCGCCAGCAGCCAAGATACTATCAGTCAGTTCTTC
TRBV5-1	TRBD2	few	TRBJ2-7	CASSLAGSGGSYEQYF	TGCGCCAGCAGCTTGGCCGGTAGCGGGGGTTCCTACGAGCAGTACTTC
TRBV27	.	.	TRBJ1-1	CASSGWGVNTEAFF	TGTGCCAGCAGTGGATGGGGGGTGAACACTGAAGCTTTCTTT
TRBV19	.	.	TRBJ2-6	CASVDGGSGANVLTF	TGTGCCAGTGTCGACGGGGGCTCTGGGGCCAACGTCCTGACTTTC
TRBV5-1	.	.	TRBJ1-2	CASRQDLPYGYTF	TGCGCCAGCAGGCAGGACTTACCTTATGGCTACACCTTC
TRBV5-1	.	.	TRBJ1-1	CASSLEGVMNTEAFF	TGCGCCAGCAGCTTGGAGGGAGTCATGAACACTGAAGCTTTCTTT
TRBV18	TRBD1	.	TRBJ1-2	CASSLQGARGYTF	TGTGCCAGCTCACTGCAGGGGGCGCGAGGCTACACCTTC
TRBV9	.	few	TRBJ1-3	CASSVSGVPSSGNTIYF	TGTGCCAGCAGCGTTAGCGGGGTACCGAGCTCTGGAAACACCATATATTTT
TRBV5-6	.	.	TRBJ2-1	CASSLRDIQKQFF	TGTGCCAGCAGCCTCCGGGACATCCAAAAGCAGTTCTTC